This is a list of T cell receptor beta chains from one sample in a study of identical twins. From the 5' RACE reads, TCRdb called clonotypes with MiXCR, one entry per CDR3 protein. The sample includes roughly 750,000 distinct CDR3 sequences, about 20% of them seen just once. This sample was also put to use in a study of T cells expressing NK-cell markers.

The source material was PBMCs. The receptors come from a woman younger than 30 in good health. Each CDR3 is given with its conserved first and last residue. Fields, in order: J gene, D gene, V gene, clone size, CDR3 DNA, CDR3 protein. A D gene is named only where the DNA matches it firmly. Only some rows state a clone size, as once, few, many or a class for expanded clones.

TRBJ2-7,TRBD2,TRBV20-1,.,TGCAGTGCTGGACTAAGCGGGAGATTGGTCGAGCAGTACTTC,CSAGLSGRLVEQYF
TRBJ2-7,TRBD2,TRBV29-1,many,TGCAGCGTTGTGGCTAGCGGGAGTTACGAGCAGTACTTC,CSVVASGSYEQYF
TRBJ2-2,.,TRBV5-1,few,TGCGCCAGCACCTACGTCGGCCTGAACACCGGGGAGCTGTTTTTT,CASTYVGLNTGELFF
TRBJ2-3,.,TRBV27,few,TGTGCCAGCAGAAGTAGTCCCACAGATACGCAGTATTTT,CASRSSPTDTQYF
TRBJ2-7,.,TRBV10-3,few,TGTGCCATCAGGGGAACGTTCGGGGTCTCCTACGAGCAGTACTTC,CAIRGTFGVSYEQYF
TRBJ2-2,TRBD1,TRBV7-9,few,TGTGCCAGCAGCTTCCGGGACAGGGGTTTGTCCGGGGAGCTGTTTTTT,CASSFRDRGLSGELFF
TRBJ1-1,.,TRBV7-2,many,TGTGCCAGCAGCTTAAGGGAAACTGAAGCTTTCTTT,CASSLRETEAFF
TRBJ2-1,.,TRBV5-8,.,TGTGCCTCAAACTCCTGGGGACAATATGAGCAGTTCTTC,CASNSWGQYEQFF
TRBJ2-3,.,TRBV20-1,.,TGCAGTGCTAGAGGGCGACAGAGCACAGATACGCAGTATTTT,CSARGRQSTDTQYF
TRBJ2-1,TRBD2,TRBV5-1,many,TGCGCCAGCAGCGTGATCCCTAGCGGGGAGTACAATGAGCAGTTCTTC,CASSVIPSGEYNEQFF
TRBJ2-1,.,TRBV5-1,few,TGCGCCAGCAGCTTGTGGTCTGGGACGTACAATGAGCAGTTCTTC,CASSLWSGTYNEQFF
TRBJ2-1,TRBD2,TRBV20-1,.,TGCAGTGCTAGAGGGCCGGGACTAGCGGGAGGTAACAATGAGCAGTTCTTC,CSARGPGLAGGNNEQFF
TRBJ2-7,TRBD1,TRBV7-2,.,TGTGCCAGCAGCTTAGAAAGACAGGGCAAGTACTTC,CASSLERQGKYF
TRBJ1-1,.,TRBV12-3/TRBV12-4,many,TGTGCCAGCAGTTTCCCCAGGGCTGAAGCTTTCTTT,CASSFPRAEAFF
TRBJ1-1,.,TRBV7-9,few,TGTGCCAGTCTGACTAAACGGGATACTGAAGCTTTCTTT,CASLTKRDTEAFF
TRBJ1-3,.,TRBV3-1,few,TGTGCCAGCAGCTATGTGGGGGAGGCCCCCAGAAACACCATATATTTT,CASSYVGEAPRNTIYF
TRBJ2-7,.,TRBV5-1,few,TGCGCCAGCAGCCGCGGGTCCGTCGGTGTATACGAGCAGTACTTC,CASSRGSVGVYEQYF
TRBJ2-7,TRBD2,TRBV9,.,TGTGCCAGCAGCGGGGACCCTAGCGGTAGCTCCTACGAGCAGTACTTC,CASSGDPSGSSYEQYF
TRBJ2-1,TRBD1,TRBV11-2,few,TGTGCCAGCAGCTTCACAGGGGCTATTCCTTTCGGCAATGAGCAGTTCTTC,CASSFTGAIPFGNEQFF
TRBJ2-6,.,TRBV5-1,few,TGCGCCACCAGGGACCCCCAAGGCGGGGCCAACGTCCTGACTTTC,CATRDPQGGANVLTF
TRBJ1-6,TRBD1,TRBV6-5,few,TGTGCCAGCAGTTGGACAGGAGGGGACTCACCCCTCCACTTT,CASSWTGGDSPLHF
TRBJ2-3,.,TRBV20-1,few,TGCAGTGCTCACTTTGTCGATACGCAGTATTTT,CSAHFVDTQYF
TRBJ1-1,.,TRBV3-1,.,TGTGCCAGCAGACCGAGACACGGGAACACTGAAGCTTTCTTT,CASRPRHGNTEAFF
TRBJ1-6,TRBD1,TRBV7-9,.,TGTGCCAGCAGCGCCGGACAGGGTAACTCACCCCTCCACTTT,CASSAGQGNSPLHF
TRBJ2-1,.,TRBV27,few,TGTGCCAGCAGTTCCCGGATCAGAAATGAGCAGTTCTTC,CASSSRIRNEQFF
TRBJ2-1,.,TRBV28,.,TGTGCCATCGTATGGGGCAATGAGCAGTTCTTC,CAIVWGNEQFF
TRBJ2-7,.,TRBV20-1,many,TGCAGTGCTAGGGATGAATACGAGCAGTACTTC,CSARDEYEQYF
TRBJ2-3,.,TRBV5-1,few,TGCGCCAGCAGTCGGGACGGCACAGATACGCAGTATTTT,CASSRDGTDTQYF
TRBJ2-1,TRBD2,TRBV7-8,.,TGTGCCAGCAGCCAACCCGGGGGGACCTACAATGAGCAGTTCTTC,CASSQPGGTYNEQFF
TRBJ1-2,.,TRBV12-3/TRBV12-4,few,TGTGCCAGCAGTTTCGGGTATCCCATTTCGGACTACACCTTC,CASSFGYPISDYTF
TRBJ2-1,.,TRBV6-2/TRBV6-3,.,TGTGCCAGCAGTCCCCGGGGGGCGAGCTCCTACAATGAGCAGTTCTTC,CASSPRGASSYNEQFF
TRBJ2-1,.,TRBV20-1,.,TGCAGTGCTAGAGCCAGGCATTACAATGAGCAGTTCTTC,CSARARHYNEQFF
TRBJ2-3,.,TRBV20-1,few,TGCAGTGCTTTGCCGTCGACGGGCACTAGCACAGATACGCAGTATTTT,CSALPSTGTSTDTQYF
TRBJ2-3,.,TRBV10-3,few,TGTGCCACCACTAGCTGGCCAGATACGCAGTATTTT,CATTSWPDTQYF
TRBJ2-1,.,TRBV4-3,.,TGCGCCAGCAGCCATTCCCAGTCTGGGGGCGATGAGCAGTTCTTC,CASSHSQSGGDEQFF
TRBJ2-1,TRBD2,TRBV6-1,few,TGTGCCAGCAGGACGCGGGAGGCGTCTGACAATGAGCAGTTCTTC,CASRTREASDNEQFF
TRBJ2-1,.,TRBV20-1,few,TGCAGTGCTAGAGGGAGTGGGGAGCAGTTCTTC,CSARGSGEQFF
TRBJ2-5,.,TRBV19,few,TGTGCCAGCAGATCCGGGACGGACAGTTTCCAAGAGACCCAGTACTTC,CASRSGTDSFQETQYF
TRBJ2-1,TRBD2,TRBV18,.,TGTGCCAGCTCACCAAGTCAAACGGGACTAGCCGGCTTGGGTGAGCAGTTCTTC,CASSPSQTGLAGLGEQFF
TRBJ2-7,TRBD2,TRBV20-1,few,TGCAGTGCTAGAGAAACTTCTAGCGGGAGCACCAACGAGCAGTACTTC,CSARETSSGSTNEQYF
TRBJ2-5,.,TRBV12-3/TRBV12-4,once,TGTGCCAGCAGTTTAGTGTACGGGGAGACCCAGTACTTC,CASSLVYGETQYF
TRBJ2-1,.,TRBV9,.,TGTGCCAGCAGCGGGGAAAGGGGACTTCGCTACAATGAGCAGTTCTTC,CASSGERGLRYNEQFF
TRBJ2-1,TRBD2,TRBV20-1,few,TGCAGTGCTTATCCCATAACTAGCGGGAGCAGTGAGCAGTTCTTC,CSAYPITSGSSEQFF
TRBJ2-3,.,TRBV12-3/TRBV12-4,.,TGTGCCAGCAGTTGGGGTCGCGGGACAGATACGCAGTATTTT,CASSWGRGTDTQYF
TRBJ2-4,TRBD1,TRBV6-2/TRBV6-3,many,TGTGCCAGCAGTTCTCCGGGACAGCTAAACATTCAGTACTTC,CASSSPGQLNIQYF
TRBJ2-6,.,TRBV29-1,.,TGCAGCGTTGTGGTGAGTTCGTGGTCTGGGGCCAACGTCCTGACTTTC,CSVVVSSWSGANVLTF
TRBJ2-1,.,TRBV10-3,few,TGTGCCATCAGTGACTGGACTTCCAATGAGCAGTTCTTC,CAISDWTSNEQFF
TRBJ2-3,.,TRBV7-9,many,TGTGCCAGCAGCTTCGCATCAGCGACCGTCGGCACAGATACGCAGTATTTT,CASSFASATVGTDTQYF
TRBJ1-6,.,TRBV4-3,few,TGCGCCAGCAGCCAAGTGGAAGCTTACCCCCTCCACTTT,CASSQVEAYPLHF
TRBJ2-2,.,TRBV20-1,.,TGCAGTGCTAGACGCAGTGCGAACACCGGGGAGCTGTTTTTT,CSARRSANTGELFF
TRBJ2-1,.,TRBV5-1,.,TGCGCCAGCAGCGGTTCTCTTGAGCAGTTCTTC,CASSGSLEQFF
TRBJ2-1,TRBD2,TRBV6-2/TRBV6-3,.,TGTGCCAGCAGTATCCAGACTAGCGGGCTATACAATGAGCAGTTCTTC,CASSIQTSGLYNEQFF
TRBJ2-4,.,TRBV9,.,TGTGCCAGCAGCGTATGGGAGGTCGGAAACATTCAGTACTTC,CASSVWEVGNIQYF
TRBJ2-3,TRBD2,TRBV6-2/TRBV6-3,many,TGTGCCAGCAGTTTACGAGGACTAGCGCCCAGAGATACGCAGTATTTT,CASSLRGLAPRDTQYF
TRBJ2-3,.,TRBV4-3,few,TGCGCCAGCAGCCAAGGAACGAGTCCGTCCGCGCAGTATTTT,CASSQGTSPSAQYF